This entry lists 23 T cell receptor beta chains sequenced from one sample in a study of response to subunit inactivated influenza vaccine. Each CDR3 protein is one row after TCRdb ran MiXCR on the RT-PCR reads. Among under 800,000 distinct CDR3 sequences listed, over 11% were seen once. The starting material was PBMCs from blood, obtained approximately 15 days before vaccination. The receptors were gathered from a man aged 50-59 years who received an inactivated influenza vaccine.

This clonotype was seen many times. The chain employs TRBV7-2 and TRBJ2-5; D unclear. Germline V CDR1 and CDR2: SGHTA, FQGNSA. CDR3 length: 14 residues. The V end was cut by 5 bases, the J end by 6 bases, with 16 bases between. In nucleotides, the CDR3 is TGTGCCAGCAGCCCCGCCCGAGCTTTGAAGACCCAGTACTTC. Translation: CASSPARALKTQYF.

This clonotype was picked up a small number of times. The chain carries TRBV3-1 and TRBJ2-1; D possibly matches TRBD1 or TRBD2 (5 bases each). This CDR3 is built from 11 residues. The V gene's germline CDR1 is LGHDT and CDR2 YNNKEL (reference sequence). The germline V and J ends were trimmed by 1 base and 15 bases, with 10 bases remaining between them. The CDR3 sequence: CASSQVGDLFF. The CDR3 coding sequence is TGTGCCAGCAGCCAAGTCGGGGACCTGTTCTTC.

CDR3 DNA sequence: TGTGCCAGCAGCTCTACTACAGGGGTAGACACTGAAGCTTTCTTT. This translates into CASSSTTGVDTEAFF. This chain joins TRBV5-6 and TRBJ1-1, with 7 bases that match TRBD1. Per the germline V gene, CDR1 is SGHDT and CDR2 is YYEEEE. The CDR3 is made up of 15 amino acids. Trimming at V came to 3 bases and at J to 3 bases, leaving 8 bases not matched to a gene.

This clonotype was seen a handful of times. The CDR3 here is CSARPTTEGLAGGNTQYF. The CDR3 coding sequence is TGCAGTGCTAGACCTACGACGGAGGGACTAGCGGGAGGAAATACGCAGTATTTT. The chain employs TRBV20-1 and TRBJ2-3; TRBD2 matches at 15 bases. Germline V lookup: CDR1 DFQATT, CDR2 SNEGSKA (reference sequence). V was pared by 2 bases and J by 7 bases, with 13 bases of the junction left unmatched. This CDR3 comprises 18 residues.

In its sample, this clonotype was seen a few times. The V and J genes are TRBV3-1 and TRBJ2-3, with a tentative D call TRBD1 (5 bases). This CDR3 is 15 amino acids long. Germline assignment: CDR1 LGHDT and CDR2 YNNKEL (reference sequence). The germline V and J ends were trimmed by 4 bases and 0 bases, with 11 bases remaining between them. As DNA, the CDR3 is TGTGCCAGCAGCCGACAGAACCCTAGCACAGATACGCAGTATTTT. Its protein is CASSRQNPSTDTQYF.

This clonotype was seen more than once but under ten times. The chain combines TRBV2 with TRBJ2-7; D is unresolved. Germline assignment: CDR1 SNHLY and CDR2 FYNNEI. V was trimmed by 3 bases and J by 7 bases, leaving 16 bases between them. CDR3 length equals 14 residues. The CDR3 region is CASSEWIDPKEQYF. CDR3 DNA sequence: TGTGCCAGCAGTGAGTGGATTGATCCAAAAGAGCAGTACTTC.

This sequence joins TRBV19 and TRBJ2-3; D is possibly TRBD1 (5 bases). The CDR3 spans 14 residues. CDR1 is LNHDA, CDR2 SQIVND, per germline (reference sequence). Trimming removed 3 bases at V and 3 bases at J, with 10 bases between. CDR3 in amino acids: CASSIWGATDTQYF. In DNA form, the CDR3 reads TGTGCCAGTAGTATCTGGGGCGCAACAGATACGCAGTATTTT.

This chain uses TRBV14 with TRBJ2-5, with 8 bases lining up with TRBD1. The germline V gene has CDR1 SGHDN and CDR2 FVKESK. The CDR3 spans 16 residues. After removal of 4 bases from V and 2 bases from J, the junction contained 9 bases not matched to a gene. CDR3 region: CASSRSPRTGQETQYF. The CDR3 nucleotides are TGTGCCAGCAGCCGAAGCCCCAGGACAGGGCAAGAGACCCAGTACTTC.

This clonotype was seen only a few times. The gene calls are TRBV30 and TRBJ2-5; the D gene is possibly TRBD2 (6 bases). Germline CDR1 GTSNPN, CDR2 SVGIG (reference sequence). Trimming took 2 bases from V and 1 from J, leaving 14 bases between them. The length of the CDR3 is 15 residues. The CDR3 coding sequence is TGTGCCTGGAGTCTATGGGACTCAAGCCAAGAGACCCAGTACTTC. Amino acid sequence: CAWSLWDSSQETQYF.

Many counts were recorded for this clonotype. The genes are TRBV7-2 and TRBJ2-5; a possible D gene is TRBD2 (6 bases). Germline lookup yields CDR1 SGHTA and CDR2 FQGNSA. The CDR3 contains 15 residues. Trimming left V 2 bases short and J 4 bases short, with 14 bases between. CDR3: CASSLSGLLRETQYF. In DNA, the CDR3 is TGTGCCAGCAGCTTATCGGGACTCCTGAGAGAGACCCAGTACTTC.

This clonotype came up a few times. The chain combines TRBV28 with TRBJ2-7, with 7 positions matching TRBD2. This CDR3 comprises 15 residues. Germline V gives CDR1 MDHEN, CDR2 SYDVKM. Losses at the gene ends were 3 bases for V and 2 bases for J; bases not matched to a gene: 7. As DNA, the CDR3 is TGTGCCAGCAGTTTCACTCGGGGAGGGCCCTACGAGCAGTACTTC. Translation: CASSFTRGGPYEQYF.

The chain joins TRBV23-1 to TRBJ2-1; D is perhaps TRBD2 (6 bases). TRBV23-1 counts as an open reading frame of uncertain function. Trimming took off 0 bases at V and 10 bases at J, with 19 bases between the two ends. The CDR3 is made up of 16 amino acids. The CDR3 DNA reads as TGCGCCAGCAGTCAATCGCCGCGGGGAGGATGCTTGGAGCAGTTCTTC. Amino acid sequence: CASSQSPRGGCLEQFF.

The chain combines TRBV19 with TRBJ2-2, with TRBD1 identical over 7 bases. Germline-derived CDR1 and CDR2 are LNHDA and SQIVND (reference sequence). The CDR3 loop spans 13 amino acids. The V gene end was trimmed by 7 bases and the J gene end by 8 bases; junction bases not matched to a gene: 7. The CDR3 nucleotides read TGTGCCAGTAAACAGGGGCCGACGGGGGAGCTGTTTTTT. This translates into CASKQGPTGELFF.

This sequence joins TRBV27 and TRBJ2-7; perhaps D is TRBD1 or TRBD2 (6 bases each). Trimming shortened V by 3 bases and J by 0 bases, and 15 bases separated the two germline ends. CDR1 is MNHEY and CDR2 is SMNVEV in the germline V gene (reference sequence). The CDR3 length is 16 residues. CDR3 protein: CASSFQRGVSSYEQYF. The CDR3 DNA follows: TGTGCCAGCAGTTTTCAAAGGGGGGTATCCTCCTACGAGCAGTACTTC.

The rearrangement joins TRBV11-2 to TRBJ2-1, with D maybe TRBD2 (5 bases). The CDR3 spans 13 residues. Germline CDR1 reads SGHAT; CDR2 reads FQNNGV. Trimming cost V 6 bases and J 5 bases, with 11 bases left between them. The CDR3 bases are TGTGCCAGCAGGAAACTAGAAAACAATGAGCAGTTCTTC. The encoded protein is CASRKLENNEQFF.

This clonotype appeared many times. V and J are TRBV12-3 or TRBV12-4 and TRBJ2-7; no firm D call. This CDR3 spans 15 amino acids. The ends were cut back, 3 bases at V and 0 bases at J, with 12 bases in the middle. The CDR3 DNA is TGTGCCAGCAGTTTCTCGGACGCTGGCTCCTACGAGCAGTACTTC. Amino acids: CASSFSDAGSYEQYF.

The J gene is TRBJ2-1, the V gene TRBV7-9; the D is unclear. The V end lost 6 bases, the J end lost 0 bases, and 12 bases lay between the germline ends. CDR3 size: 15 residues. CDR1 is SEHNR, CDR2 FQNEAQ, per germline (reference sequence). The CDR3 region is CASRRTVSSYNEQFF. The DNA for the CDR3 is TGTGCCAGCAGGCGGACGGTGAGCTCCTACAATGAGCAGTTCTTC. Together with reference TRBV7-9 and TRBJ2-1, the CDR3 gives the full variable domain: DTGVSQNPRHKITKRGQNVTFRCDPISEHNRLYWYRQTLGQGPEFLTYFQNEAQLEKSRLLSDRFSAERPKGSFSTLEIQRTEQGDSAMYLCASRRTVSSYNEQFFGPGTRLTVL.

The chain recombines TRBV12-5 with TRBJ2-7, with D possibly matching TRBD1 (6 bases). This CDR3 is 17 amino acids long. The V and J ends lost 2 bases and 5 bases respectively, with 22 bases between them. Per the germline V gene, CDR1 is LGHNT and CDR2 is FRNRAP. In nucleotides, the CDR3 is TGTGCTAGTGGTTTGATCAGGACAGTCCCCACGGACGACGAGCAGTACTTC. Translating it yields CASGLIRTVPTDDEQYF.

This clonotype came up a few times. The CDR3 sequence: CASSTGTGKNEQFF. DNA of the CDR3: TGTGCCAGCAGCACCGGGACAGGGAAGAATGAGCAGTTCTTC. This chain connects TRBV5-5 to TRBJ2-1, with TRBD1 matching 9 bases. V gave up 4 bases and J gave up 7 bases; unmatched junction bases: 6. From germline, CDR1 is SGHKS and CDR2 YYEKEE (reference sequence). The CDR3 loop spans 14 amino acids.

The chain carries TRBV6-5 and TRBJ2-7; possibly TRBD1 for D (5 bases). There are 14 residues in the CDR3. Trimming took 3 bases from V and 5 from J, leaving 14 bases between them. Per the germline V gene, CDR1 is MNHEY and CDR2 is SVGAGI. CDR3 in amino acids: CASSYQAGKNEQYF. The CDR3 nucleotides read TGTGCCAGCAGTTATCAAGCAGGGAAAAACGAGCAGTACTTC.

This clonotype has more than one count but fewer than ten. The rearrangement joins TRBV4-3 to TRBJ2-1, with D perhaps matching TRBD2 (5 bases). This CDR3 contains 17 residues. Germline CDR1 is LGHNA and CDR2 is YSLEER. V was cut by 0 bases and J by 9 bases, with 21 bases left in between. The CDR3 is CASSQDIGLSPIFEQFF. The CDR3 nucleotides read TGCGCCAGCAGCCAAGATATAGGACTCTCCCCAATTTTTGAGCAGTTCTTC.

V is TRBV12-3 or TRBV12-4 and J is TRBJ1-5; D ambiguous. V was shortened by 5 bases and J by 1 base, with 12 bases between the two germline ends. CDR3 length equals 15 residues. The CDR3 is CASSGRGWSNQPQHF. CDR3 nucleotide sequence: TGTGCCAGCAGTGGCCGCGGGTGGAGCAATCAGCCCCAGCATTTT.

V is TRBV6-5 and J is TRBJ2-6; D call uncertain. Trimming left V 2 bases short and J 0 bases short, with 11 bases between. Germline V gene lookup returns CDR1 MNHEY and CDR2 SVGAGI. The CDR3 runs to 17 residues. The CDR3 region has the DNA TGTGCCAGCAGTTACGGAACGGGCGACTCTGGGGCCAACGTCCTGACTTTC. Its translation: CASSYGTGDSGANVLTF.